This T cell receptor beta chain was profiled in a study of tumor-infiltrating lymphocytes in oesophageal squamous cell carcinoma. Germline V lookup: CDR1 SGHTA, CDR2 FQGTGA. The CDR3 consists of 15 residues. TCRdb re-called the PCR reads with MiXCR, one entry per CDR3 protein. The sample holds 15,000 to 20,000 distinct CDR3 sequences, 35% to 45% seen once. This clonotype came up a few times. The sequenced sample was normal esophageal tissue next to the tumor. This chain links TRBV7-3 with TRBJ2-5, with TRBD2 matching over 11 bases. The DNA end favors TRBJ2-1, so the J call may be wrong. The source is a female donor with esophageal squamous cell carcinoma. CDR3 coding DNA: TGTGCCAGCAGCAAACTAGCGGGAGTTATGGATGAGCAGTTCTTC. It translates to CASSKLAGVMDEQFF.